This T cell receptor (beta chain) was captured in a study of T cell changes during pregnancy in multiple sclerosis. Per the germline V gene, CDR1 is SQVTM and CDR2 is ANQGSEA. Trimming took 2 bases from V and 0 from J, leaving 9 bases between them. CDR3 size: 14 residues. Sequencing was performed with immunoSEQ multiplex PCR; in TCRdb, only in-frame clones are kept and a portion is missing. This repertoire shows 40,000 to 50,000 clones, 75% to 95% found once; its top ten account for just under 2%. V usage is TRBV29-1 and J usage is TRBJ2-3, with no clear D. This specimen was CD4+ T cells from peripheral blood mononuclear cells, taken after pregnancy. The TCR originated in a female donor in good health, enrolled as a control in a pregnancy study. CDR3 nucleotide sequence: TGCAGCGTTGAAAGTGACACAAGCACAGATACGCAGTATTTT. Its protein product is CSVESDTSTDTQYF.